This entry describes one TCR beta chain. The germline gives CDR1 MNHNY, CDR2 SVGAGI (reference sequence). Trimming removed 8 bases from V and 5 bases from J; junction bases left unmatched: 14. This CDR3 has 15 amino acids. Noted treatment: 15 to 20 received Ad26.COV2.S at low or high dose, single or two shots; about 5 received placebo; per-sample allocation not given. Each sample was drawn 63 days after the first injection (of vaccine or placebo). These data belong to a study of Ad26.COV2.S vaccination and SARS-CoV-2 variants. The wider study: Vaccine-arm donor from the placebo-controlled COV1001 Ad26.COV2.S trial. Dosing was one shot or two shots 56 days apart.

The table came from immunoSEQ multiplex PCR; TCRdb's copy has only in-frame clones and leaves some out. The sample has some 420,000 clones, approximately 88% seen once. The chain employs TRBV6-6 and TRBJ2-5, with 7 bases identical to TRBD1. The specimen was peripheral blood, collected in a trial of Ad26.COV2.S vaccine versus placebo. The receptor comes from a person aged 18-60 years who received the Ad26.COV2.S COVID-19 vaccine or a placebo. The CDR3 protein is CASQGTDDYPETQYF. CDR3 coding DNA: TGTGCCAGCCAGGGGACAGACGATTACCCGGAGACCCAGTACTTC.